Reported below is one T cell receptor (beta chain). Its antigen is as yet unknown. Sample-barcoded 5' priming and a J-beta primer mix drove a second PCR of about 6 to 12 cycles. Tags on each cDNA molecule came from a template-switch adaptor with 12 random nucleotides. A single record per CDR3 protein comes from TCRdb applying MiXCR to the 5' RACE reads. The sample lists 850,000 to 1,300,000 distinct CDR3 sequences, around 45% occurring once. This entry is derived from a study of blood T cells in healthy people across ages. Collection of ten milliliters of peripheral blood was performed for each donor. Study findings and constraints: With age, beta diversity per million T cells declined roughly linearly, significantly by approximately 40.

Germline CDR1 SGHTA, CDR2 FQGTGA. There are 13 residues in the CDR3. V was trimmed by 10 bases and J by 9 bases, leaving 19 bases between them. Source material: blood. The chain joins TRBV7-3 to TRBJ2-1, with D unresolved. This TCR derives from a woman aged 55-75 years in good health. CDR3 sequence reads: CANPRLSNSEQFF. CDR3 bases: TGTGCCAATCCGCGACTTTCGAACAGTGAGCAGTTCTTC.